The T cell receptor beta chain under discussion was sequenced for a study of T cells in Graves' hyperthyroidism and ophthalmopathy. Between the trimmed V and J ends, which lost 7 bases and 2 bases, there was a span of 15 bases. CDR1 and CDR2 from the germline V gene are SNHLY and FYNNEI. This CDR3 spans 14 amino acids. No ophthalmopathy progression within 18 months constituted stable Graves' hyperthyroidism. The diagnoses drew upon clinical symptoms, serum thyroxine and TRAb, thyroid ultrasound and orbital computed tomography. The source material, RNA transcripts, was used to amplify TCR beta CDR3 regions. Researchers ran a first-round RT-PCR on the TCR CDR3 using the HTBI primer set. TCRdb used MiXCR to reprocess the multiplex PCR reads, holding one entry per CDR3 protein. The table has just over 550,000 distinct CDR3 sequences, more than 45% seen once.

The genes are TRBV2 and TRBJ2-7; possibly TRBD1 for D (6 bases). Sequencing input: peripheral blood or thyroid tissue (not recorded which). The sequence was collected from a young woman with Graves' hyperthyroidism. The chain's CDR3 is CASTYREITYEQYF. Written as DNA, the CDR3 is TGTGCCAGCACCTACAGGGAGATAACCTACGAGCAGTACTTC.